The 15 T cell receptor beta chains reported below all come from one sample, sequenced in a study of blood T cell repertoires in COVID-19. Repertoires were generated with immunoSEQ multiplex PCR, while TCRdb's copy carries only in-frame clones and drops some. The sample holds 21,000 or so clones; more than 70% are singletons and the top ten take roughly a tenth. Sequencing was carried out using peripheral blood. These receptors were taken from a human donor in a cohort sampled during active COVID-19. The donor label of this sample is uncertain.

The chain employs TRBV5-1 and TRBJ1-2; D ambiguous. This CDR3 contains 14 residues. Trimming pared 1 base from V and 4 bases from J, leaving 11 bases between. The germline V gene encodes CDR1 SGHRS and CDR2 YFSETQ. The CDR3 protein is CASSLSAAIYGYTF. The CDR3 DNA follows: TGCGCCAGCAGCTTGTCGGCAGCGATCTATGGCTACACCTTC.

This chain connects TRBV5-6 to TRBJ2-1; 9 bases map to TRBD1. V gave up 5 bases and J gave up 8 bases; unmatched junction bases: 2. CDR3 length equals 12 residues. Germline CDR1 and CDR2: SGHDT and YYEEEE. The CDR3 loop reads CASSWDRDEQFF. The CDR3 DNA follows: TGTGCCAGCAGTTGGGACAGGGATGAGCAGTTCTTC.

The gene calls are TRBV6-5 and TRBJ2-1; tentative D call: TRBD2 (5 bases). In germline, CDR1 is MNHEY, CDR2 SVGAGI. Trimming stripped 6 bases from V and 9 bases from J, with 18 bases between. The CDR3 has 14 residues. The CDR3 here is CASRLALEVIEQFF. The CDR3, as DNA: TGTGCCAGCAGGTTAGCGCTAGAAGTAATTGAGCAGTTCTTC.

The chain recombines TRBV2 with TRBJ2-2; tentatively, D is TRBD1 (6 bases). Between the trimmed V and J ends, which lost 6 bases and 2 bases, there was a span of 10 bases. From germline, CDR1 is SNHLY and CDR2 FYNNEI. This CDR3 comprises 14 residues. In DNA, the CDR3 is TGTGCCAGCAGGGGGGACATTAACACCGGGGAGCTGTTTTTT. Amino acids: CASRGDINTGELFF.

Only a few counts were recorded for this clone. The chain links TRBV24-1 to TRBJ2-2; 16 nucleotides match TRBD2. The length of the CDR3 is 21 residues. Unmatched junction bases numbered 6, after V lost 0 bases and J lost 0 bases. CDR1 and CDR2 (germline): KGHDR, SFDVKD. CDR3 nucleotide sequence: TGTGCCACCAGTGATTTGCGAGGGGGACTAGCGGGAGGGGCGAACACCGGGGAGCTGTTTTTT. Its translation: CATSDLRGGLAGGANTGELFF.

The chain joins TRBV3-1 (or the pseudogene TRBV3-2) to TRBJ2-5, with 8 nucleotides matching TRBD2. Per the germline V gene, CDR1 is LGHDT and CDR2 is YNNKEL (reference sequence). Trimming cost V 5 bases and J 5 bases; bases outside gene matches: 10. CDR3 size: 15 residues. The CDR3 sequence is CASSSSRGGHETQYF. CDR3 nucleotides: TGTGCCAGCAGCTCCTCCCGCGGGGGGCACGAGACCCAGTACTTC.

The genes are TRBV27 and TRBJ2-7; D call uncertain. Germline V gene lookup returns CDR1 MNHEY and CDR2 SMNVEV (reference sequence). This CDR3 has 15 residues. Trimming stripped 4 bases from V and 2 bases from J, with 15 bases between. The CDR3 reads CASSSGPYSPYEQYF. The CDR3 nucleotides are TGTGCCAGCAGTTCTGGGCCTTACAGCCCCTACGAGCAGTACTTC.

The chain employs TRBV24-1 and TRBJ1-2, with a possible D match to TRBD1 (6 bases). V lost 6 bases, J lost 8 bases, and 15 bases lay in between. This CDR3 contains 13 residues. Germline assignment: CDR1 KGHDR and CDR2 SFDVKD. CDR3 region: CATSSRGSRGYTF. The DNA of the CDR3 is TGTGCCACCAGTAGCAGGGGAAGTCGCGGCTACACCTTC.

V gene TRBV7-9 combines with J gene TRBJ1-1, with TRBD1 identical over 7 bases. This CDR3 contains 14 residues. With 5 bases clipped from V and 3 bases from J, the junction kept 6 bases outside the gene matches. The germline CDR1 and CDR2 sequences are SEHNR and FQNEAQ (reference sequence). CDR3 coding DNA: TGTGCCAGCAGCACATCAGGGGGACACACTGAAGCTTTCTTT. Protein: CASSTSGGHTEAFF.

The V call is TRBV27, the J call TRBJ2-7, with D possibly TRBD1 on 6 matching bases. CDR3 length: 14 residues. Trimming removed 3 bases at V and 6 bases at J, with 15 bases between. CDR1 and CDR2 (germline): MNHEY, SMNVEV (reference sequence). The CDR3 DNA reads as TGTGCCAGCAGTTTGTACAGGGAACTTAGCGAGCAGTACTTC. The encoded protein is CASSLYRELSEQYF.

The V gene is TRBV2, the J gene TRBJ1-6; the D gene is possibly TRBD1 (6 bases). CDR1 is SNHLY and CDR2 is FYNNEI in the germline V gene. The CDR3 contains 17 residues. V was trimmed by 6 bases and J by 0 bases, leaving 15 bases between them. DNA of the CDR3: TGTGCCAGCAGCGTCAGGGGCCCGAGCTCCTATAATTCACCCCTCCACTTT. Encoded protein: CASSVRGPSSYNSPLHF.

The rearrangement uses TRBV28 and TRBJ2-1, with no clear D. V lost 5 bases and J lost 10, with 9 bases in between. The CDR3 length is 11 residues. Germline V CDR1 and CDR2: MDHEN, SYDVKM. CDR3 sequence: CASSLRREQFF. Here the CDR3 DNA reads TGTGCCAGCAGTCTTCGCAGAGAGCAGTTCTTC.

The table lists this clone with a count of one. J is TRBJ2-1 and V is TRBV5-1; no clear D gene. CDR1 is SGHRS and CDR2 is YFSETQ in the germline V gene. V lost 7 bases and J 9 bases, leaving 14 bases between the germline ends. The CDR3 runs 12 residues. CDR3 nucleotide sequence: TGCGCCAGCGCGACTCCCGGCGGTGAGCAGTTCTTC. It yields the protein CASATPGGEQFF. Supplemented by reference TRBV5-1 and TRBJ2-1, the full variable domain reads KAGVTQTPRYLIKTRGQQVTLSCSPISGHRSVSWYQQTPGQGLQFLFEYFSETQRNKGNFPGRFSGRQFSNSRSEMNVSTLELGDSALYLCASATPGGEQFFGPGTRLTVL.

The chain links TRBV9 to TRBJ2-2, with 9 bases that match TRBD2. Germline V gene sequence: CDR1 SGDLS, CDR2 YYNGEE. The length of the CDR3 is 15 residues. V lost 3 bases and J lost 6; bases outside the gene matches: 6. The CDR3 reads CASSEAGLASGELFF. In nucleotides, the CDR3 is TGTGCCAGCAGCGAGGCGGGACTAGCCTCCGGGGAGCTGTTTTTT. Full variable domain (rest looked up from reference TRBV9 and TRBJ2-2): DSGVTQTPKHLITATGQRVTLRCSPRSGDLSVYWYQQSLDQGLQFLIQYYNGEERAKGNILERFSAQQFPDLHSELNLSSLELGDSALYFCASSEAGLASGELFFGEGSRLTVL.

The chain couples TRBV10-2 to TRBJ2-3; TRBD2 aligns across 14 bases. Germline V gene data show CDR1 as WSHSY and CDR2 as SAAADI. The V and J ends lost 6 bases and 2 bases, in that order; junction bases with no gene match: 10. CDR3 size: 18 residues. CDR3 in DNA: TGCGCCAGCAGGCCCCGGACTAGCGGGAGGAGATTCACAGATACGCAGTATTTT. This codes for CASRPRTSGRRFTDTQYF.